These 27 T cell receptor beta chains came from one sample sequenced in a study of T cells after yellow fever vaccination. TCRdb re-called the 5' RACE reads through MiXCR, storing one row per CDR3 protein. This repertoire shows roughly 320,000 distinct CDR3 sequences, around 10% found once; its top ten account for 3% to 3.5%. Sample: CD4+ T cells sorted from PBMCs, taken 45 days after the yellow fever booster vaccination. These receptors were taken from a man between 18 and 29 years old who received the YFV17D yellow fever vaccine.

This clonotype was counted ten times or more. The chain joins TRBV12-3 or TRBV12-4 to TRBJ1-5; a possible D gene is TRBD1 (6 bases). The length of the CDR3 is 18 residues. Trimming took 3 bases from V and 4 from J, leaving 22 bases between them. DNA of the CDR3: TGTGCCAGCAGTTTGGGAGAGGGGGACCGAGGGGTTAATCAGCCCCAGCATTTT. Protein product: CASSLGEGDRGVNQPQHF.

The sample holds a few counts of this clonotype. The chain couples TRBV5-1 to TRBJ1-3, with D maybe TRBD1 (5 bases). CDR3 length equals 17 residues. CDR1 is SGHRS and CDR2 is YFSETQ in the germline V gene. The germline V and J ends were trimmed by 4 bases and 0 bases, with 17 bases remaining between them. For the CDR3, the DNA is TGCGCCAGCAGCCGATACTCGGACGGGGGCTCTGGAAACACCATATATTTT. Translation gives CASSRYSDGGSGNTIYF.

Only a few counts were recorded for this clonotype. V gene TRBV12-3 or TRBV12-4 combines with J gene TRBJ1-3; 8 bases fit TRBD1. The CDR3 is made up of 14 amino acids. Trimming took 3 bases from V and 4 from J; bases not matched to a gene: 2. The CDR3 reads CASSLWTGGNTIYF. CDR3 coding DNA: TGTGCCAGCAGTTTGTGGACAGGGGGAAACACCATATATTTT.

This clonotype was observed a few times. The V and J genes are TRBV10-3 and TRBJ2-5; D is uncertain. The CDR3 spans 16 residues. Per the germline V gene, CDR1 is ENHRY and CDR2 is SYGVKD. V lost 2 bases, J lost 2 bases, and 15 bases lay in between. CDR3 protein: CAISEVPKGQQETQYF. The CDR3 DNA is TGTGCCATCAGTGAGGTCCCAAAAGGCCAGCAAGAGACCCAGTACTTC.

This clonotype was picked up a small number of times. The chain uses TRBV6-2 or TRBV6-3 and TRBJ1-5, with D hard to call. The CDR3 consists of 16 residues. Per germline, CDR1 MNHEY and CDR2 SVGEGT. V lost 6 bases and J 0 bases, leaving 15 bases between the germline ends. The CDR3, as DNA: TGTGCCAGCAGCCCCCGGGCGCTCTATAGCAATCAGCCCCAGCATTTT. Translated: CASSPRALYSNQPQHF.

This clonotype has only a few counts. V is TRBV29-1 and J is TRBJ2-5; 7 bases line up with TRBD1. The CDR3 length is 14 residues. CDR1 SQVTM and CDR2 ANQGSEA come from the germline V gene. Unmatched junction bases numbered 9, after V lost 6 bases and J lost 2 bases. CDR3 region: CSVIQGPRQETQYF. CDR3 nucleotide sequence: TGCAGCGTCATACAGGGGCCGAGGCAAGAGACCCAGTACTTC.

This clonotype was seen many times. The CDR3 coding sequence is TGTGCCAGCAGGGACGCGGCAGATACGCAGTATTTT. Residues: CASRDAADTQYF. This sequence joins TRBV6-5 and TRBJ2-3; unclear D gene. Trimming pared 6 bases from V and 4 bases from J, leaving 8 bases between. In germline, CDR1 is MNHEY, CDR2 SVGAGI. The CDR3 is 12 residues long.

This chain links TRBV10-3 with TRBJ2-5, with 8 bases fitting TRBD2. The CDR3 has 16 amino acids. J gave up 5 bases and V 0 bases, and 8 bases lay outside the gene matches. Germline V gene sequence: CDR1 ENHRY, CDR2 SYGVKD. CDR3 DNA sequence: TGTGCCATCAGTGAGTCGAGGCTAGCGGGCAGGGAGACCCAGTACTTC. It specifies CAISESRLAGRETQYF.

This clonotype has at least ten counts. The V call is TRBV7-2, the J call TRBJ2-2; TRBD2 is a possible D gene (5 bases). V lost 5 bases, J lost 5 bases, and 15 bases lay in between. The CDR3 totals 15 residues. CDR1 and CDR2 (germline): SGHTA, FQGNSA. CDR3 bases: TGTGCCAGCAGCCGAGGGAAGGCTCGAACCGGGGAGCTGTTTTTT. Translation gives CASSRGKARTGELFF. Variable domain in full (rest from reference TRBV7-2 and TRBJ2-2): GAGVSQSPSNKVTEKGKDVELRCDPISGHTALYWYRQSLGQGLEFLIYFQGNSAPDKSGLPSDRFSAERTGGSVSTLTIQRTQQEDSAVYLCASSRGKARTGELFFGEGSRLTVL.

This rearrangement joins TRBV20-1 to TRBJ2-7, with 7 positions matching TRBD2. The CDR3 has 13 amino acids. CDR1 DFQATT and CDR2 SNEGSKA come from the germline V gene (reference sequence). With 0 bases clipped from V and 4 bases from J, the junction kept 3 bases outside the gene matches. This CDR3 reads CSARDGGGYEQYF. The CDR3 DNA reads as TGCAGTGCTAGAGATGGGGGGGGTTACGAGCAGTACTTC.

This clonotype has ten or more counts. The V and J genes are TRBV7-2 and TRBJ2-5; D gene ambiguous. The V end lost 2 bases, the J end lost 2 bases, and 6 bases lay between the germline ends. The germline V gene has CDR1 SGHTA and CDR2 FQGNSA. The CDR3 contains 13 residues. CDR3 sequence reads: CASSLQRQETQYF. The CDR3 coding sequence is TGTGCCAGCAGCTTACAAAGACAAGAGACCCAGTACTTC.

This clonotype was observed many times. The chain has TRBV7-9 and TRBJ2-3; D gene unclear. Germline V CDR1 and CDR2: SEHNR, FQNEAQ (reference sequence). Between the trimmed V and J ends, which lost 6 bases and 4 bases, there was a span of 5 bases. This CDR3 is 11 amino acids long. CDR3 sequence: CASSSSDTQYF. The CDR3 DNA reads as TGTGCCAGCAGTTCGTCAGATACGCAGTATTTT.

In its sample, this clonotype was seen many times. The chain is built from TRBV27 and TRBJ2-2; 7 nucleotides agree with TRBD1. Germline V CDR1 and CDR2: MNHEY, SMNVEV (reference sequence). The CDR3 has 15 residues. With 6 bases clipped from V and 3 bases from J, the junction kept 7 bases outside the gene matches. The CDR3 sequence is CASRRQGTDTGELFF. CDR3 DNA sequence: TGTGCCAGCAGACGACAGGGTACTGACACCGGGGAGCTGTTTTTT.

The chain joins TRBV11-1 to TRBJ1-2, with TRBD1 matching 9 bases. The CDR3 totals 15 residues. V lost 4 bases to trimming and J lost 3 bases; unmatched junction nucleotides: 6. From germline, CDR1 is SGHAT and CDR2 FQDESV (reference sequence). This chain's CDR3 is CASSSTGGSDYGYTF. CDR3 DNA sequence: TGTGCCAGCAGCTCTACAGGGGGCTCGGACTATGGCTACACCTTC.

This clonotype has more than one count but fewer than ten. CDR3 sequence: CASSGSLENTGELFF. CDR3 DNA sequence: TGTGCCAGCAGTGGGAGTCTCGAGAACACCGGGGAGCTGTTTTTT. The chain is built from TRBV2 and TRBJ2-2; D remains ambiguous. CDR3 length: 15 amino acids. Trimming shortened V by 4 bases and J by 1 base, and 10 bases separated the two germline ends. CDR1 and CDR2 from the germline V gene are SNHLY and FYNNEI.

This clonotype was observed many times. One end of the junction does not line up with germline, which may come from a read error. V and J are TRBV12-3 or TRBV12-4 and TRBJ2-1; D not certain. The CDR3 length is 13 residues. The CDR3 here is CASSRPSNNEQFF. The CDR3 DNA follows: TGTGCCAGCAGCAGGCCCTCCAACAATGAGCAGTTCTTC.

This clonotype was seen ten or more times. The rearrangement uses TRBV7-2 and TRBJ1-6; D is unclear. This CDR3 contains 12 residues. Trimming pared 1 base from V and 10 bases from J, leaving 5 bases between. Looked up from germline, CDR1 is SGHTA and CDR2 is FQGNSA. CDR3 coding DNA: TGTGCCAGCAGCTTAGTGGGGTCACCCCTCCACTTT. It translates to CASSLVGSPLHF.

V is TRBV4-1 and J is TRBJ1-3; no firm D call. This CDR3 has 16 amino acids. The ends were cut back, 2 bases at V and 6 bases at J, with 17 bases in the middle. Per the germline V gene, CDR1 is MGHRA and CDR2 is YSYEKL. CDR3 amino acids: CASSQSPSQSENTIYF. Here the CDR3 DNA reads TGCGCCAGCAGCCAATCTCCCTCACAGTCCGAAAACACCATATATTTT.

V and J are TRBV29-1 and TRBJ2-2; D ambiguous. Per germline, CDR1 SQVTM and CDR2 ANQGSEA. Trimming took 3 bases from V and 3 from J, leaving 2 bases between them. The CDR3 consists of 11 residues. The CDR3 bases are TGCAGCGTTGAGTACACCGGGGAGCTGTTTTTT. It yields the protein CSVEYTGELFF.

This clonotype was seen a few times. The V call is TRBV7-9, the J call TRBJ2-6; TRBD1 matches at 8 bases. Germline V gene data show CDR1 as SEHNR and CDR2 as FQNEAQ (reference sequence). V lost 4 bases, J lost 4 bases, and 3 bases stayed unmatched. The CDR3 extends over 15 amino acids. CDR3 sequence: CASSSGGAGANVLTF. For the CDR3, the DNA is TGTGCCAGCAGCTCAGGGGGCGCCGGGGCCAACGTCCTGACTTTC.

V usage is TRBV18 and J usage is TRBJ2-3, with TRBD1 as a possible D gene (5 bases). The germline V and J ends were trimmed by 3 bases and 6 bases, with 13 bases remaining between them. The germline V gene encodes CDR1 KGHSH and CDR2 LQKENI. The CDR3 loop spans 14 amino acids. CDR3 bases: TGTGCCAGCTCACCGGGGCAGGGCAAGGATACGCAGTATTTT. Protein product: CASSPGQGKDTQYF.

This clonotype appeared a few times. The chain couples TRBV20-1 to TRBJ1-1, with D perhaps matching TRBD1 (5 bases). The V gene lost 1 base and the J gene lost 7 bases, with 16 bases spanning the gap. CDR1 and CDR2 (germline): DFQATT, SNEGSKA (reference sequence). The CDR3 has 14 residues. The CDR3 sequence: CSARGPGIAIEAFF. CDR3 DNA sequence: TGCAGTGCTAGAGGGCCAGGGATAGCAATTGAAGCTTTCTTT.

The chain joins TRBV28 to TRBJ2-3; no clear D. The CDR3 consists of 15 residues. CDR1 and CDR2 (germline): MDHEN, SYDVKM. V lost 2 bases to trimming and J lost 3 bases, with 12 bases between them. DNA for the CDR3: TGTGCCAGCAGTTTAAACCCTACTAAGACAGATACGCAGTATTTT. Its translation is CASSLNPTKTDTQYF.

The chain couples TRBV30 to TRBJ1-2, with a tentative D call TRBD1 (6 bases). The CDR3 covers 13 residues. V gave up 6 bases and J gave up 8 bases, with 19 bases separating them. Germline values: CDR1 GTSNPN, CDR2 SVGIG (reference sequence). The CDR3 coding sequence is TGTGCCTGTTCTCAAGGGGGAGGGGAAGGCTACACCTTC. Translated, it gives CACSQGGGEGYTF.

This clonotype was detected only a few times. The V call is TRBV6-1, the J call TRBJ2-7; D remains ambiguous. The CDR3 spans 14 residues. V lost 8 bases and J lost 1, with 15 bases in between. The V gene's germline CDR1 is MNHNS and CDR2 SASEGT. The CDR3 protein is CASRSPIPSYEQYV. The CDR3 DNA reads as TGTGCCAGCCGTTCGCCAATCCCTTCCTACGAGCAGTACGTC.

V is TRBV12-3 or TRBV12-4 and J is TRBJ1-1; no clear D gene. The germline V and J ends were trimmed by 2 bases and 6 bases, with 13 bases remaining between them. CDR3 size: 14 residues. CDR3 residues: CASSLLTGRSEAFF. The CDR3 region has the DNA TGTGCCAGCAGTTTACTGACCGGAAGGTCTGAAGCTTTCTTT.

This chain joins TRBV6-5 and TRBJ2-3, with D tentatively TRBD2 (5 bases). Trimming stripped 4 bases from V and 8 bases from J, with 10 bases between. The CDR3 is made up of 12 amino acids. Germline loops: CDR1 MNHEY, CDR2 SVGAGI. The CDR3, as DNA: TGTGCCAGCAGTTGGCCGGGAACTACGCAGTATTTT. It yields the protein CASSWPGTTQYF.